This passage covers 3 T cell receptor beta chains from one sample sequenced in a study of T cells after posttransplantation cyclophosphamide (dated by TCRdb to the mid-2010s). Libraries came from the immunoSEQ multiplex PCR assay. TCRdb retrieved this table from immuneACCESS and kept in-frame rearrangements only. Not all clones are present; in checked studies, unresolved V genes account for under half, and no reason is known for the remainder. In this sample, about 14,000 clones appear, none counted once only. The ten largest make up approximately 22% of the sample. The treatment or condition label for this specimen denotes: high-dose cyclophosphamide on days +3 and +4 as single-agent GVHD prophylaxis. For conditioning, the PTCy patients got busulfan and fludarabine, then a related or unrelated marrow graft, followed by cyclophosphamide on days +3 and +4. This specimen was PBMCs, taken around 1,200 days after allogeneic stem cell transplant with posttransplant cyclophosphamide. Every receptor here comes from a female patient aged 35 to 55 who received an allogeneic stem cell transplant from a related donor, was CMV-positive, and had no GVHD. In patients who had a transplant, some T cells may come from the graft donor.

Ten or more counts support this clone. CDR3 coding DNA: TGTGCCAGCAGTGTACAGGGTGAATGGCAGCCCCAGCATTTT. Its protein product is CASSVQGEWQPQHF. The V gene is TRBV2, the J gene TRBJ1-5, with a weak D call TRBD1 (6 bases). Trimming shortened V by 4 bases and J by 7 bases, and 14 bases separated the two germline ends. The CDR3 spans 14 residues. Germline CDR1 is SNHLY and CDR2 is FYNNEI.

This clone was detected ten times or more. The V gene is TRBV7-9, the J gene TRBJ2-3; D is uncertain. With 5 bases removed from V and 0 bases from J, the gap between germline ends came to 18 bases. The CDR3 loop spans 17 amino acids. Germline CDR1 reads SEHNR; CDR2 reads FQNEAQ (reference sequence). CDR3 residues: CASSPIRSGPSTDTQYF. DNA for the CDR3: TGTGCCAGCAGCCCGATTAGAAGTGGGCCTAGCACAGATACGCAGTATTTT.

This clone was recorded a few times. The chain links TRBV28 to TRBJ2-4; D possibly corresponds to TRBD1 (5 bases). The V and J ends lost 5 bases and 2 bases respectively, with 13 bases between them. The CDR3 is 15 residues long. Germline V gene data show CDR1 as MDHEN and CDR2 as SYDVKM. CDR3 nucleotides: TGTGCCAGCAGTGACGACCAGGGAACCAAAAACATTCAGTACTTC. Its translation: CASSDDQGTKNIQYF.